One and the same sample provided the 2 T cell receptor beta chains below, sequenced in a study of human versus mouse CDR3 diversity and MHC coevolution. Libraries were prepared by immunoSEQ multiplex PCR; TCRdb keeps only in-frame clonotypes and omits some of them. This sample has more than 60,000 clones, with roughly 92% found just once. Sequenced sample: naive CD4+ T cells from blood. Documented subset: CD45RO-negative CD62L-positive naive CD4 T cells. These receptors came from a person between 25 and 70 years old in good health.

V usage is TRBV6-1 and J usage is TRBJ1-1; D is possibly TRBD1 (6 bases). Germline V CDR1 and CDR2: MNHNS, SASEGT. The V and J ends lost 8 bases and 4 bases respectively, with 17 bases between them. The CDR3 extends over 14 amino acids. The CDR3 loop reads CASGDNPAGTEAFF. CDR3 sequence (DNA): TGTGCCAGCGGGGACAATCCGGCGGGCACTGAAGCTTTCTTT.

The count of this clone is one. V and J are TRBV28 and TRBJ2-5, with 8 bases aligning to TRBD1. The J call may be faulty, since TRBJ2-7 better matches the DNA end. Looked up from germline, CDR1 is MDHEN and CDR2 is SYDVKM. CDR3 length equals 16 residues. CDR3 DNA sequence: TGTGCCAGCAGTTTACCCGGCGGGACAGGAACCTACGAGCAGTACTTC. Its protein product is CASSLPGGTGTYEQYF.